Following are 25 T cell receptor beta chains from one sample sequenced in a study of blood T cell repertoires in COVID-19. Assay used: immunoSEQ multiplex PCR; TCRdb lists only in-frame clones, some missing. The repertoire holds about 270,000 clones, with roughly 85% as singletons. Sequenced input: peripheral blood. These receptors originate from a woman younger than 30 with acute or convalescent COVID-19.

This clone was seen only once. The CDR3 DNA sequence: TGTGCCAGCAGTTCGACCCCGTGGGGACAGATAAACACTGAAGCTTTCTTT. It translates to CASSSTPWGQINTEAFF. The chain is built from TRBV27 and TRBJ1-1, with 7 nucleotides matching TRBD1. The CDR3 length is 17 residues. CDR1 MNHEY and CDR2 SMNVEV come from the germline V gene (reference sequence). V lost 4 bases, J lost 2 bases, and 13 bases stayed unmatched.

The chain joins TRBV28 to TRBJ1-2; a weak D match, TRBD1 (5 bases). Germline values: CDR1 MDHEN, CDR2 SYDVKM. CDR3 length equals 15 residues. V shed 2 bases and J shed 8 bases, with 18 bases lying between them. This chain's CDR3 is CASSLISQGFRGYTF. DNA for the CDR3: TGTGCCAGCAGTTTAATATCGCAGGGATTTAGGGGCTACACCTTC.

The chain uses TRBV6-2 or TRBV6-3 and TRBJ1-1, with a tentative D call TRBD1 (5 bases). CDR1 is MNHEY and CDR2 is SVGEGT in the germline V gene. This CDR3 region has 13 residues. Trimming took 6 bases from V and 3 from J, leaving 11 bases between them. The CDR3 here is CASSLDTHTEAFF. In DNA, the CDR3 is TGTGCCAGCAGCCTGGACACCCACACTGAAGCTTTCTTT.

This clone was detected only a few times. This sequence joins TRBV6-1 and TRBJ1-1, with D possibly matching TRBD1 (6 bases). Germline CDR1 MNHNS, CDR2 SASEGT. The CDR3 has 15 amino acids. V was clipped by 5 bases and J by 2 bases, with 15 bases between them. The CDR3 nucleotides read TGTGCCAGCAGTTCCACCGGACAGAAAAACACTGAAGCTTTCTTT. Translating gives CASSSTGQKNTEAFF.

This chain joins TRBV7-2 and TRBJ2-6; D may be TRBD2 (6 bases). Per the germline V gene, CDR1 is SGHTA and CDR2 is FQGNSA. Trimming cost V 11 bases and J 0 bases, with 14 bases left between them. The CDR3 consists of 15 residues. The CDR3 region has the DNA TGTGCCCTCCGGTCGGGAGCCTCTGGGGCCAACGTCCTGACTTTC. Protein: CALRSGASGANVLTF.

The V and J genes are TRBV9 and TRBJ2-7, with 11 bases lining up with TRBD2. V lost 3 bases and J lost 0; bases outside the gene matches: 5. The length of the CDR3 is 16 residues. The germline gives CDR1 SGDLS, CDR2 YYNGEE. For the CDR3, the DNA is TGTGCCAGCAGCGGACATACTAGCGGGAGCTCCTACGAGCAGTACTTC. Translation: CASSGHTSGSSYEQYF.

This chain joins TRBV19 and TRBJ2-1, with TRBD2 matching over 9 bases. Germline assignment: CDR1 LNHDA and CDR2 SQIVND (reference sequence). This CDR3 spans 16 amino acids. V shed 3 bases and J 5 bases; nucleotides not matched to a gene: 8. The CDR3 reads CASSIRSGSIDNEQFF. The CDR3 nucleotides read TGTGCCAGTAGTATTCGTAGCGGGAGTATCGACAATGAGCAGTTCTTC.

This clone was seen only once. The V gene is TRBV30, the J gene TRBJ2-1; a possible D gene is TRBD1 (5 bases). In germline, CDR1 is GTSNPN, CDR2 SVGIG (reference sequence). The CDR3 extends over 16 amino acids. V was trimmed by 0 bases and J by 4 bases, leaving 16 bases between them. DNA for the CDR3: TGTGCCTGGAGTGTAGGGGAAGCTTTCTTATACAATGAGCAGTTCTTC. Residues: CAWSVGEAFLYNEQFF.

The CDR3 bases are TGTGCCAGCAGCTTGGAGGGAGTCGAAACCGGGGAGCTGTTTTTT. As protein: CASSLEGVETGELFF. This sequence joins TRBV5-4 and TRBJ2-2, with D possibly TRBD2 on 5 matching bases. This CDR3 comprises 15 residues. Germline V lookup: CDR1 SGHNT, CDR2 YYREEE (reference sequence). V lost 0 bases and J lost 5, with 11 bases in between.

CDR3 sequence (DNA): TGTGCCAGCAGTGGACGGGGACAGCCCGTAAATTCACCCCTCCACTTT. It is translated as CASSGRGQPVNSPLHF. The chain combines TRBV28 with TRBJ1-6; TRBD1 matches at 7 bases. Germline V gene sequence: CDR1 MDHEN, CDR2 SYDVKM. V shed 5 bases and J 7 bases; nucleotides not matched to a gene: 11. The CDR3 loop spans 16 amino acids.

The V call is TRBV9, the J call TRBJ2-5, with a weak D call TRBD2 (5 bases). V was trimmed by 4 bases and J by 4 bases, leaving 11 bases between them. The germline V gene encodes CDR1 SGDLS and CDR2 YYNGEE. The length of the CDR3 is 13 residues. For the CDR3, the DNA is TGTGCCAGCAGCCACCTGGGAGTAGAGACCCAGTACTTC. Encoded protein: CASSHLGVETQYF.

CDR3 nucleotides: TGTGCCAGCAGCGCTATAACCGGGACTAGCGGGCCCCACGTCTCCGGGGAGCTGTTTTTT. Its protein product is CASSAITGTSGPHVSGELFF. J is TRBJ2-2 and V is TRBV13, with 12 nucleotides matching TRBD2. Trimming took 5 bases from V and 6 from J; bases not matched to a gene: 19. The CDR3 is 20 amino acids. Germline values: CDR1 PRHDT, CDR2 FYEKMQ (reference sequence). Combining the CDR3 with reference TRBV13 and TRBJ2-2 gives the whole variable domain AAGVIQSPRHLIKEKRETATLKCYPIPRHDTVYWYQQGPGQDPQFLISFYEKMQSDKGSIPDRFSAQQFSDYHSELNMSSLELGDSALYFCASSAITGTSGPHVSGELFFGEGSRLTVL.

V gene TRBV4-3 combines with J gene TRBJ1-1, with D perhaps matching TRBD1 (6 bases). Germline CDR1 LGHNA, CDR2 YSLEER. The CDR3 is made up of 17 amino acids. Trimming left V 0 bases short and J 3 bases short, with 17 bases between. CDR3 protein: CASSQDTSAGVDTEAFF. The CDR3 DNA is TGCGCCAGCAGCCAAGATACGTCGGCAGGGGTCGACACTGAAGCTTTCTTT.

The J gene is TRBJ2-3, the V gene TRBV7-2; 10 bases fit TRBD2. Germline loops: CDR1 SGHTA, CDR2 FQGNSA. The trim removed 5 bases at V and 0 bases at J, leaving 5 bases unmatched. The CDR3 covers 16 residues. The CDR3 nucleotides read TGTGCCAGCAGCCCGACTAGCGGGTCTAGCACAGATACGCAGTATTTT. Translated, it gives CASSPTSGSSTDTQYF.

This sequence joins TRBV28 and TRBJ1-5, with D perhaps TRBD1 (5 bases). CDR1 and CDR2 (germline): MDHEN, SYDVKM. The CDR3 totals 14 residues. The V and J ends lost 5 bases and 3 bases respectively, with 11 bases between them. CDR3 region: CASSQGPHNQPQHF. Written as DNA, the CDR3 is TGTGCCAGCAGTCAGGGTCCCCACAATCAGCCCCAGCATTTT. The entire variable domain, with the rest obtained from reference TRBV28 and TRBJ1-5, is as follows: DVKVTQSSRYLVKRTGEKVFLECVQDMDHENMFWYRQDPGLGLRLIYFSYDVKMKEKGDIPEGYSVSREKKERFSLILESASTNQTSMYLCASSQGPHNQPQHFGDGTRLSIL.

The V gene is TRBV6-5, the J gene TRBJ2-2; 8 positions match TRBD1. Trimming cost V 6 bases and J 5 bases; bases outside gene matches: 5. The length of the CDR3 is 14 residues. The V gene's germline CDR1 is MNHEY and CDR2 SVGAGI. CDR3 nucleotide sequence: TGTGCCAGCAGCCCAGGGGGCAGTACCGGGGAGCTGTTTTTT. Amino acids: CASSPGGSTGELFF.

The rearrangement uses TRBV19 and TRBJ1-2; 8 bases map to TRBD1. Trimming removed 7 bases from V and 4 bases from J; junction bases left unmatched: 11. This CDR3 spans 15 amino acids. Germline V CDR1 and CDR2: LNHDA, SQIVND (reference sequence). CDR3 in DNA: TGTGCCAGTAACACTCCAGGGGGCACCCGCTATGGCTACACCTTC. As protein: CASNTPGGTRYGYTF. Filled out from reference TRBV19 and TRBJ1-2, the complete variable domain reads DGGITQSPKYLFRKEGQNVTLSCEQNLNHDAMYWYRQDPGQGLRLIYYSQIVNDFQKGDIAEGYSVSREKKESFPLTVTSAQKNPTAFYLCASNTPGGTRYGYTFGSGTRLTVV.

The sample holds one count of this clone. The J gene is TRBJ2-7, the V gene TRBV7-9; D possibly corresponds to TRBD2 (5 bases). Trimming pared 2 bases from V and 2 bases from J, leaving 10 bases between. The germline V gene has CDR1 SEHNR and CDR2 FQNEAQ (reference sequence). This CDR3 has 14 residues. CDR3 DNA: TGTGCCAGCAGCTTAATTCCCGGGGCCTACGAGCAGTACTTC. It codes for CASSLIPGAYEQYF. Full variable domain (missing parts from reference TRBV7-9 and TRBJ2-7): DTGVSQNPRHKITKRGQNVTFRCDPISEHNRLYWYRQTLGQGPEFLTYFQNEAQLEKSRLLSDRFSAERPKGSFSTLEIQRTEQGDSAMYLCASSLIPGAYEQYFGPGTRLTVT.

The V call is TRBV27, the J call TRBJ1-2; no clear D gene. The V end was cut by 5 bases, the J end by 3 bases, with 13 bases between. Germline CDR1 is MNHEY and CDR2 is SMNVEV (reference sequence). There are 14 residues in the CDR3. The DNA for the CDR3 is TGTGCCAGCAGTACGAGGGCAGATTACTATGGCTACACCTTC. Its translation: CASSTRADYYGYTF.

The chain combines TRBV15 with TRBJ2-7; 9 bases line up with TRBD2. The CDR3 runs 14 residues. V trimming: 4 bases; J trimming: 2 bases; junction bases outside the gene matches: 3. Germline V gene data show CDR1 as LNHNV and CDR2 as YYDKDF (reference sequence). CDR3 sequence: CATSTAGGPYEQYF. The CDR3 coding sequence is TGTGCCACCAGCACCGCGGGAGGGCCCTACGAGCAGTACTTC.

This chain connects TRBV7-2 to TRBJ2-7; D may be TRBD1 (5 bases). Germline lookup yields CDR1 SGHTA and CDR2 FQGNSA. V lost 5 bases and J lost 3, with 14 bases in between. The CDR3 runs 14 residues. The CDR3 protein is CASSRRDKGYEQYF. CDR3 in DNA: TGTGCCAGCAGCCGCAGGGATAAGGGCTACGAGCAGTACTTC.

This chain joins TRBV6-5 and TRBJ1-5, with D tentatively TRBD1 (6 bases). This CDR3 is 15 amino acids long. The V end was cut by 6 bases, the J end by 4 bases, with 16 bases between. CDR1 is MNHEY, CDR2 SVGAGI, per germline. CDR3 bases: TGTGCCAGCAGGCTTTCAGGGGCCCAAAATCAGCCCCAGCATTTT. Translated: CASRLSGAQNQPQHF.

In this sample, this clone turned up a few times. Here the CDR3 DNA reads TGTGCCAGTAGTTTTTCGGGCGGGAGGGCCCTCACGGATGAGCAGTTCTTC. It yields the protein CASSFSGGRALTDEQFF. The chain employs TRBV19 and TRBJ2-1; TRBD2 matches 9 bases. The J segment lost 8 bases and the V segment lost 5 bases, leaving 16 bases of the junction unmatched. The CDR3 has 17 amino acids. CDR1 and CDR2 (germline): LNHDA, SQIVND (reference sequence).

The chain recombines TRBV13 with TRBJ2-7, with 9 bases that match TRBD2. Germline V lookup: CDR1 PRHDT, CDR2 FYEKMQ (reference sequence). This CDR3 has 15 residues. V was clipped by 3 bases and J by 3 bases; unmatched bases: 6. The CDR3 here is CASSFTGTSLYEQYF. As DNA, the CDR3 is TGTGCCAGCAGCTTTACCGGGACTAGCCTCTACGAGCAGTACTTC.

The chain carries TRBV5-1 and TRBJ2-5; tentatively, D is TRBD1 (6 bases). This CDR3 spans 16 amino acids. The germline CDR1 and CDR2 sequences are SGHRS and YFSETQ. V was cut by 3 bases and J by 3 bases, with 18 bases left in between. CDR3 protein: CASSSLYRDNEETQYF. CDR3 nucleotides: TGCGCCAGCAGCTCACTGTACCGGGACAATGAAGAGACCCAGTACTTC.